This TCR beta chain is drawn from a study of graft-versus-host responses after intestinal transplantation. TCRdb's copy holds only in-frame clones and misses some; the assay was immunoSEQ multiplex PCR. In the table there are 90,000 to 150,000 clones, roughly 93% of which are singletons. A note on this clone: What it binds is unknown.

This CDR3 is built from 14 residues. Trimming left V 3 bases short and J 7 bases short, with 15 bases between. Germline lookup yields CDR1 GTSNPN and CDR2 SVGIG (reference sequence). The chain joins TRBV30 to TRBJ1-4; D may be TRBD1 (6 bases). The TCR sequence derives from a human donor who received an intestinal transplant. This material consisted of unstimulated CD4+ T cells sorted from spleen or lymph node cells, taken before intestinal transplant. CDR3 protein: CAWRRGTAGEKLFF. Here the CDR3 DNA reads TGTGCCTGGAGAAGGGGGACGGCTGGTGAAAAACTGTTTTTT.